The 10 T cell receptor beta chains reported below all come from one sample, sequenced in a study of T cell responses to AZD1222 COVID-19 vaccine. Libraries were prepared by immunoSEQ multiplex PCR; TCRdb keeps only in-frame clonotypes and omits some of them. This repertoire shows some 100,000 clones, roughly nine tenths found once; its top ten account for roughly 5.2%. Here the sequenced sample was peripheral blood, taken on day 0 of AZD1222 vaccination. Receptor source: an adult in good health.

This rearrangement joins TRBV3-1 (or the pseudogene TRBV3-2) to TRBJ2-7; weak D call: TRBD1 (6 bases). The CDR3 consists of 13 residues. With 3 bases removed from V and 4 bases from J, the gap between germline ends came to 10 bases. Per the germline V gene, CDR1 is LGHDT and CDR2 is YNNKEL (reference sequence). The CDR3 spells CASSQGALYEQYF. CDR3 nucleotides: TGTGCCAGCAGCCAGGGGGCCCTATACGAGCAGTACTTC.

J is TRBJ2-3 and V is TRBV19; D remains ambiguous. The CDR3 loop spans 14 amino acids. Trimming cost V 5 bases and J 3 bases, with 12 bases left between them. Looked up from germline, CDR1 is LNHDA and CDR2 is SQIVND (reference sequence). CDR3 sequence reads: CASSVSSRTDTQYF. The CDR3, as DNA: TGTGCCAGTAGTGTGAGTTCTAGGACAGATACGCAGTATTTT.

This chain connects TRBV4-3 to TRBJ2-5, with 11 nucleotides matching TRBD2. Germline values: CDR1 LGHNA, CDR2 YSLEER. The CDR3 covers 16 residues. Germline trimming cut 0 bases from V and 3 bases from J; bases unmatched to any gene: 3. CDR3 loop: CASSQDLAGGKETQYF. The DNA for the CDR3 is TGCGCCAGCAGCCAAGACCTAGCGGGGGGAAAAGAGACCCAGTACTTC.

V and J are TRBV7-8 and TRBJ1-3, with D maybe TRBD1 (6 bases). In germline, CDR1 is SGHVS, CDR2 FQNEAQ. The CDR3 has 15 amino acids. V shed 5 bases and J shed 4 bases, with 15 bases lying between them. The CDR3, as DNA: TGTGCCAGCAGCGAGTCCTGGGGGCGCGGAAACACCATATATTTT. It codes for CASSESWGRGNTIYF.

V usage is TRBV7-9 and J usage is TRBJ1-2; 9 nucleotides align to TRBD1. This CDR3 contains 19 residues. Trimming at V came to 2 bases and at J to 4 bases, leaving 17 bases not matched to a gene. Per the germline V gene, CDR1 is SEHNR and CDR2 is FQNEAQ (reference sequence). CDR3 nucleotides: TGTGCCAGCAGCTTATACTTGGGACAGGGAGAGTCAGCCCCCTATGGCTACACCTTC. It is translated as CASSLYLGQGESAPYGYTF. Looking up the rest from reference TRBV7-9 and TRBJ1-2 gives the full variable domain: DTGVSQNPRHKITKRGQNVTFRCDPISEHNRLYWYRQTLGQGPEFLTYFQNEAQLEKSRLLSDRFSAERPKGSFSTLEIQRTEQGDSAMYLCASSLYLGQGESAPYGYTFGSGTRLTVV.

CDR3 nucleotide sequence: TGCGCCAGCAGCTTGGAGGCAGCCCGGGAAAACACCATATATTTT. This sequence encodes CASSLEAARENTIYF. This chain links TRBV5-1 with TRBJ1-3; D remains ambiguous. The CDR3 is 15 amino acids. Germline V CDR1 and CDR2: SGHRS, YFSETQ. The germline V and J ends were trimmed by 0 bases and 6 bases, with 13 bases remaining between them.

There are a few counts of this clone. This chain links TRBV23-1 with TRBJ2-1, with D possibly being TRBD2 (5 bases). TRBV23-1 is recorded as an ORF, its role being uncertain. Trimming cost V 1 base and J 0 bases, with 10 bases left between them. The CDR3 covers 16 residues. This chain's CDR3 is CASSQFGAGSYNEQFF. CDR3 nucleotide sequence: TGCGCCAGCAGTCAATTTGGCGCGGGCTCCTACAATGAGCAGTTCTTC.

The V and J genes are TRBV29-1 and TRBJ2-1, with D uncertain. Germline loops: CDR1 SQVTM, CDR2 ANQGSEA. The CDR3 runs 14 residues. V lost 7 bases and J 1 base, leaving 14 bases between the germline ends. CDR3 in amino acids: CSAVSGMSYNEQFF. CDR3 DNA: TGCAGCGCTGTTTCTGGGATGTCCTACAATGAGCAGTTCTTC.

The chain recombines TRBV7-2 with TRBJ2-5; 9 bases agree with TRBD1. The J segment lost 9 bases and the V segment lost 4 bases, leaving 9 bases of the junction unmatched. CDR1 is SGHTA and CDR2 is FQGNSA in the germline V gene. The CDR3 contains 14 residues. The CDR3 DNA reads TGTGCCAGCAGCTCTACAGGGGGCGTAGGGTCCCAGTACTTC. Its protein product is CASSSTGGVGSQYF.

The chain employs TRBV3-1 (or the pseudogene TRBV3-2) and TRBJ1-1; D gene uncertain. Germline CDR1 LGHDT, CDR2 YNNKEL (reference sequence). The CDR3 contains 14 residues. The germline V and J ends were trimmed by 2 bases and 3 bases, with 10 bases remaining between them. CDR3 in DNA: TGTGCCAGCAGCCAACGGGAAAGGGACACTGAAGCTTTCTTT. Translation gives CASSQRERDTEAFF.